The source of this TCR beta chain is a study of blood T cell repertoires in COVID-19. Study context: Samples representing acute and convalescent COVID-19 were sourced from the United States, Italy and Spain.

CDR3 length equals 14 residues. Deletions cut 3 bases from V and 2 bases from J, with 8 bases between. Germline V gives CDR1 SGHNT, CDR2 YYREEE (reference sequence). This clone has only one observation. Authors' methods: Amplification with reference gene primers provided the estimates of nucleated cell counts. Repertoires were generated with immunoSEQ multiplex PCR, while TCRdb's copy carries only in-frame clones and drops some. That table furnishes V, J and clone size, whereas the DNA furnished D and trimming. The table shows about 260,000 clones, with approximately 79% occurring only once. This receptor was obtained from a man under 40 with acute COVID-19. Sequencing was done on a sample of PBMCs or T cells enriched from blood (not recorded which). The J gene is TRBJ1-4, the V gene TRBV5-4; D remains unclear. The CDR3 spells CASSSLETNEKLFF. The DNA of the CDR3 is TGTGCCAGCAGCTCCTTGGAGACTAATGAAAAACTGTTTTTT.